This T cell receptor beta chain is from a study of STAT5B mutations in CD4+ large granular lymphocyte leukemia. Findings of the study overall: Compared with healthy controls (2/35), patient top clones favored TRBV06 (8/27). Main leukemic clonotypes were patient-specific, but under 30% appeared at low frequency elsewhere.

Trimming took 0 bases from V and 7 from J, leaving 10 bases between them. The germline CDR1 and CDR2 sequences are LGHNA and YNFKEQ. CDR3 length: 14 residues. As for this clone: Its antigen is currently unknown.

Controls came from buffy coats of healthy blood donors. Libraries were prepared by immunoSEQ multiplex PCR; TCRdb keeps only in-frame clonotypes and omits some of them. The profile shows about 25,000 clones, roughly 69% of them singletons. The clonotype originates from a human donor in good health. Material for sequencing was CD4+ T cells from blood buffy coats. The rearrangement links TRBV4-2 to TRBJ1-5; D remains ambiguous. DNA of the CDR3: TGTGCCAGCAGCCAAGATTATCTAGAACAGCCCCAGCATTTT. It specifies CASSQDYLEQPQHF.